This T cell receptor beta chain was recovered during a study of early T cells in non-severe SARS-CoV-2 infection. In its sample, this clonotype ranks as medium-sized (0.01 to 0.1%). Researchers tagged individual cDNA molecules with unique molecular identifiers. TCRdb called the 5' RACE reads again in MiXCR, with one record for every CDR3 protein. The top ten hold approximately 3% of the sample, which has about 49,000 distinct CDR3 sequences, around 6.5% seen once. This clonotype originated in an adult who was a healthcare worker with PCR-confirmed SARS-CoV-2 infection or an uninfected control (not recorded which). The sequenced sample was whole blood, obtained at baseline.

CDR3 nucleotides: TGTGCCAGCAGCTTGGGACAGAACACTGAAGCTTTCTTT. This translates into CASSLGQNTEAFF. This chain links TRBV7-3 with TRBJ1-1, with a possible D match to TRBD1 (6 bases). Trimming removed 3 bases from V and 1 base from J, with 6 bases in between. The CDR3 covers 13 residues. Germline V gene lookup returns CDR1 SGHTA and CDR2 FQGTGA.